Listed below are T cell receptor beta chains from one sample, sequenced in a study of post-analysis software for immune sequencing data. TCRdb re-derived calls from the PCR reads in MiXCR, one entry per CDR3 protein. The sample records some 370,000 distinct CDR3 sequences, about a third being singletons. The sequencing input was blood. These receptors came from a girl aged 10 to 17 with multiple sclerosis. Each CDR3 is given with its conserved first and last residue. A D gene is named only where the DNA matches it firmly. The size entry is marked missing in some rows and otherwise reads once, few, many or a size class.

d_gene: .; v_gene: TRBV4-3; abundance: few; j_gene: TRBJ2-3; CDR3nt: TGCGCCAGCAGCCAAGAAGGGTTAAGTGGGCAGTATTTT; CDR3aa: CASSQEGLSGQYF
d_gene: .; v_gene: TRBV7-2; abundance: few; j_gene: TRBJ1-1; CDR3nt: TGTGCCAGCAGCTTAGTTCGGGGGAAGAACACTGAAGCTTTCTTT; CDR3aa: CASSLVRGKNTEAFF
d_gene: .; v_gene: TRBV7-9; abundance: .; j_gene: TRBJ2-7; CDR3nt: TGTGCCAGCAGCGGCGCAGGTACCTACGAGCAGTACTTC; CDR3aa: CASSGAGTYEQYF
d_gene: .; v_gene: TRBV29-1; abundance: .; j_gene: TRBJ1-3; CDR3nt: TGCAGCGTCACCCGCGGGGACTCTGGAAACACCATATATTTT; CDR3aa: CSVTRGDSGNTIYF
d_gene: .; v_gene: TRBV15; abundance: once; j_gene: TRBJ1-2; CDR3nt: TGTGCCACCAGCAGAGATCGGTTTAATAACTATGGCTACACCTTC; CDR3aa: CATSRDRFNNYGYTF
d_gene: .; v_gene: TRBV7-9; abundance: few; j_gene: TRBJ1-2; CDR3nt: TGTGCCAGCAGCTTAGAAGTTCCGACGGGGGGCGGCTACACCTTC; CDR3aa: CASSLEVPTGGGYTF
d_gene: .; v_gene: TRBV5-1; abundance: .; j_gene: TRBJ2-5; CDR3nt: TGCGCCAGCAGCTTTGGCGTGGTTGAGCCCCAGTACTTC; CDR3aa: CASSFGVVEPQYF
d_gene: .; v_gene: TRBV28; abundance: .; j_gene: TRBJ1-4; CDR3nt: TGTGCCAGCCTGGAGGGACGCCGGGAAAAACTGTTTTTT; CDR3aa: CASLEGRREKLFF
d_gene: TRBD2; v_gene: TRBV20-1; abundance: .; j_gene: TRBJ2-3; CDR3nt: TGCAGTGCTAGACTAGCGGGGGTCGGAGATACGCAGTATTTT; CDR3aa: CSARLAGVGDTQYF
d_gene: .; v_gene: TRBV24-1; abundance: few; j_gene: TRBJ2-1; CDR3nt: TGTGCCACAAGTTTTCGCTACAATGAGCAGTTCTTC; CDR3aa: CATSFRYNEQFF
d_gene: TRBD1; v_gene: TRBV20-1; abundance: .; j_gene: TRBJ1-1; CDR3nt: TGCAGTACTAGCAATGGTGACAGGGAGAACACTGAAGCTTTCTTT; CDR3aa: CSTSNGDRENTEAFF
d_gene: .; v_gene: TRBV5-4; abundance: few; j_gene: TRBJ1-6; CDR3nt: TGTGCCAGCAGCTCCGGAGGGGGTATCGATAATTCACCCCTCCACTTT; CDR3aa: CASSSGGGIDNSPLHF
d_gene: TRBD2; v_gene: TRBV20-1; abundance: .; j_gene: TRBJ2-3; CDR3nt: TGCAGTGCTTGGACTAGCGGAGACACAGATACGCAGTATTTT; CDR3aa: CSAWTSGDTDTQYF
d_gene: .; v_gene: TRBV11-2; abundance: .; j_gene: TRBJ1-5; CDR3nt: TGTGCCAGCAGCCCGGGCCCCGGCAATCAGCCCCAGCATTTT; CDR3aa: CASSPGPGNQPQHF
d_gene: TRBD1; v_gene: TRBV12-3/TRBV12-4; abundance: .; j_gene: TRBJ2-3; CDR3nt: TGTGCCAGCAGTTTAGCGCCGGGACAGGGCACAGATACGCAGTATTTT; CDR3aa: CASSLAPGQGTDTQYF
d_gene: .; v_gene: TRBV11-2; abundance: .; j_gene: TRBJ1-2; CDR3nt: TGTGCCAGCAGATCCGACCGCGGCTATGGCTACACCTTC; CDR3aa: CASRSDRGYGYTF
d_gene: TRBD2; v_gene: TRBV11-2; abundance: .; j_gene: TRBJ2-1; CDR3nt: TGTGCCAGCAGCTTAGATGGGGCGGGGGGTGGCAATGAGCAGTTCTTC; CDR3aa: CASSLDGAGGGNEQFF
d_gene: .; v_gene: TRBV5-1; abundance: few; j_gene: TRBJ1-5; CDR3nt: TGCGCCAGCAGCCTGGATGTGGGGGGAAATCAGCCCCAGCATTTT; CDR3aa: CASSLDVGGNQPQHF
d_gene: .; v_gene: TRBV7-2; abundance: .; j_gene: TRBJ2-3; CDR3nt: TGTGCCAGCAGCCCCGTTGTCGATACGCAGTATTTT; CDR3aa: CASSPVVDTQYF
d_gene: TRBD1; v_gene: TRBV12-3/TRBV12-4; abundance: .; j_gene: TRBJ1-2; CDR3nt: TGTACCAGCAGCCTGGGACAGGGAATGGGTGGCTACACCTTC; CDR3aa: CTSSLGQGMGGYTF
d_gene: .; v_gene: TRBV3-1; abundance: .; j_gene: TRBJ2-3; CDR3nt: TGTGCCAGCAGCCAAGTGGTCAGGGCAGGAGATACGCAGTATTTT; CDR3aa: CASSQVVRAGDTQYF
d_gene: TRBD2; v_gene: TRBV10-3; abundance: few; j_gene: TRBJ2-5; CDR3nt: TGTGCCACCAGTAGCGGGGGGCTACAAGAGACCCAGTACTTC; CDR3aa: CATSSGGLQETQYF
d_gene: .; v_gene: TRBV29-1; abundance: .; j_gene: TRBJ1-4; CDR3nt: TGCAGCGTTGGCTCGAGTGAAAAACTGTTTTTT; CDR3aa: CSVGSSEKLFF
d_gene: TRBD1; v_gene: TRBV12-3/TRBV12-4; abundance: few; j_gene: TRBJ1-1; CDR3nt: TGTGCCAGCAAAAGACAGGGGGCCATGAACACTGAAGCTTTCTTT; CDR3aa: CASKRQGAMNTEAFF
d_gene: .; v_gene: TRBV10-3; abundance: few; j_gene: TRBJ2-1; CDR3nt: TGTGCCATCAGTGGGACTTCCAATGAGCAGTTCTTC; CDR3aa: CAISGTSNEQFF
d_gene: TRBD1; v_gene: TRBV25-1; abundance: .; j_gene: TRBJ1-5; CDR3nt: TGTGCCAGCAGAGCCCCAGGGGGGGATCAGCCCCAGCATTTT; CDR3aa: CASRAPGGDQPQHF
d_gene: .; v_gene: TRBV7-2; abundance: few; j_gene: TRBJ2-7; CDR3nt: TGTGCCAGCAGCTTACGGCGGGGCTACGAGCAGTACTTC; CDR3aa: CASSLRRGYEQYF
d_gene: .; v_gene: TRBV4-1; abundance: few; j_gene: TRBJ1-6; CDR3nt: TGCGCCAGCAGCCAAGAGGGGATTGGGGGCAGTTCACCCCTCCACTTT; CDR3aa: CASSQEGIGGSSPLHF
d_gene: .; v_gene: TRBV10-3; abundance: few; j_gene: TRBJ2-1; CDR3nt: TGTGCCATCAGTGAGTCCGCCGGAACAGGGCATTACAATGAGCAGTTCTTC; CDR3aa: CAISESAGTGHYNEQFF
d_gene: TRBD1; v_gene: TRBV11-2; abundance: .; j_gene: TRBJ2-5; CDR3nt: TGTGCCAGCAGCTTAGATTACCCCGTCAGGGGGCCACAAGAGACCCAATACTTC; CDR3aa: CASSLDYPVRGPQETQYF
d_gene: .; v_gene: TRBV12-3/TRBV12-4; abundance: .; j_gene: TRBJ1-2; CDR3nt: TGTGCCAGCAGCTTGATGTCTCACGGCTACACCTTC; CDR3aa: CASSLMSHGYTF
d_gene: .; v_gene: TRBV7-9; abundance: .; j_gene: TRBJ1-3; CDR3nt: TGTGCCAGCAGCTCTCTTCGGGAGAGCTTCTCTGGAAACACCATATATTTT; CDR3aa: CASSSLRESFSGNTIYF
d_gene: .; v_gene: TRBV5-6; abundance: .; j_gene: TRBJ1-4; CDR3nt: TGTGCCAGCAGCCTGGATCAGGTAGAGAAACTGTTTTTT; CDR3aa: CASSLDQVEKLFF
d_gene: TRBD2; v_gene: TRBV2; abundance: .; j_gene: TRBJ2-1; CDR3nt: TGTGCCAGCGTAGCGGGAGCAGGGAATGAGCAGTTCTTC; CDR3aa: CASVAGAGNEQFF
d_gene: TRBD1; v_gene: TRBV7-9; abundance: few; j_gene: TRBJ1-6; CDR3nt: TGTGCCAGCAGCTTAGGCCTCGGACAGGGGAATTCACCCCTCCACTTT; CDR3aa: CASSLGLGQGNSPLHF
d_gene: .; v_gene: TRBV20-1; abundance: .; j_gene: TRBJ1-5; CDR3nt: TGCAGTGCTAGAGTAGTTGGGATGGAGCCCCAGCATTTT; CDR3aa: CSARVVGMEPQHF
d_gene: .; v_gene: TRBV7-8; abundance: few; j_gene: TRBJ1-2; CDR3nt: TGTGCCAGCAGCTCACGGGACTATGGCTACACCTTC; CDR3aa: CASSSRDYGYTF
d_gene: .; v_gene: TRBV6-5; abundance: .; j_gene: TRBJ1-2; CDR3nt: TGTGCCAGCAGGTACTCGGCAACTAACTATGGCTACACCTTC; CDR3aa: CASRYSATNYGYTF
d_gene: TRBD2; v_gene: TRBV15; abundance: .; j_gene: TRBJ2-3; CDR3nt: TGTGCCACCAGCAGAGGAGAGCGGGGGGGCTTAGATACGCAGTATTTT; CDR3aa: CATSRGERGGLDTQYF
d_gene: TRBD1; v_gene: TRBV5-1; abundance: .; j_gene: TRBJ1-4; CDR3nt: TGCGCCAGCAGCGGGACAGGGGAAGAAAAACTGTTTTTT; CDR3aa: CASSGTGEEKLFF
d_gene: .; v_gene: TRBV12-3/TRBV12-4; abundance: .; j_gene: TRBJ1-1; CDR3nt: TGTGCCACCTCCGGAGGGGTAACTGAAGCTTTCTTT; CDR3aa: CATSGGVTEAFF
d_gene: .; v_gene: TRBV7-6; abundance: .; j_gene: TRBJ2-1; CDR3nt: TGTGCCAGCAGCTTAGCCCGGGATAGACAGTTCTTC; CDR3aa: CASSLARDRQFF
d_gene: TRBD2; v_gene: TRBV20-1; abundance: few; j_gene: TRBJ2-1; CDR3nt: TGCAGTGCTAGAGCGACTAGCGGGGGCTACAATGAGCAGTTCTTC; CDR3aa: CSARATSGGYNEQFF
d_gene: .; v_gene: TRBV3-1; abundance: .; j_gene: TRBJ2-1; CDR3nt: TGTGCCAGCGGGGTATTCGATGAGCAGTTCTTC; CDR3aa: CASGVFDEQFF
d_gene: .; v_gene: TRBV6-1; abundance: .; j_gene: TRBJ2-1; CDR3nt: TGTGCCAGCAGCTTGGAGTCTGGGCGATTAATGGGCAATGAGCAGTTCTTC; CDR3aa: CASSLESGRLMGNEQFF
d_gene: .; v_gene: TRBV6-6; abundance: many; j_gene: TRBJ2-5; CDR3nt: TGTGCCAGCAACGGAGGGGGAGAGACCCAGTACTTC; CDR3aa: CASNGGGETQYF
d_gene: .; v_gene: TRBV3-1; abundance: .; j_gene: TRBJ2-5; CDR3nt: TGTGCCAGCACCCAGATTATGGGGGGGCCTCTGGGGACCCAGTACTTC; CDR3aa: CASTQIMGGPLGTQYF